This T cell receptor (beta chain) was found in a study of cytomegalovirus exposure and HLA in healthy donors. General study findings and limits: High specificity and sensitivity for cytomegalovirus status were reported for the classifier. Subsequent analysis found a tendency for first-cohort TCR clusters to co-occur within the 120 or so validation repertoires. The study designated around 150 TCR beta chains cytomegalovirus-associated.

As concerns this clone: Its target is not known.

Sequenced by immunoSEQ multiplex PCR; TCRdb stores in-frame clones only, minus some. The repertoire holds fewer than 250,000 clones, with roughly 84% as singletons. Germline V CDR1 and CDR2: DFQATT, SNEGSKA (reference sequence). This CDR3 has 11 residues. Trimming cost V 5 bases and J 0 bases, with 4 bases left between them. Sequences were obtained from PBMCs. The sequence was collected from a woman aged 30 to 39 in good health and CMV-seropositive. This sequence joins TRBV20-1 and TRBJ1-1; D is undetermined. The chain's CDR3 is CSASLNTEAFF. CDR3 in DNA: TGCAGTGCTTCTTTGAACACTGAAGCTTTCTTT.